This note documents a single T cell receptor beta chain sequence. Its antigen is as yet unknown. The data are from a study of neurological immune-mediated disorders. Study-level results: Multiple sclerosis was found to have the least TCR clonal expansion, below healthy controls, and HTLV-1-associated myelopathy the most.

Time point indicated: longitudinal time-point 2. Maryland, USA blood bank volunteers served as healthy controls. The cDNA came from 5'RACE with 10-nucleotide random UMIs. The authors obtained over 160 million TCR-beta sequences from 15-18 subjects per sequencing run. In TCRdb, the 5' RACE reads were re-called with MiXCR into one record per CDR3 protein. The sample has some 60,000 distinct CDR3 sequences, roughly 9.7% seen once. The length of the CDR3 is 13 residues. The germline gives CDR1 MDHEN, CDR2 SYDVKM. Between the trimmed V and J ends, which lost 7 bases and 8 bases, there was a span of 17 bases.

The chain carries TRBV28 and TRBJ1-2, with D possibly matching TRBD1 (6 bases). The TCR originated in a young man in good health. Sample: PBMCs. The CDR3 here is CASTLGGARGYTF. CDR3 DNA: TGTGCCAGCACCTTAGGGGGGGCTAGAGGCTACACCTTC.